This section outlines one T cell receptor (beta chain) sequence together with its context. Its antigen is still unknown. No qualities accompany the bases; no much larger clone lies one base away. The protocol used for the library was the immunoSEQ multiplex PCR assay. Turning to the authors' computational methods: To diagnose cytomegalovirus status from the catalog of TCR beta chain sequences, a statistical classification framework was built. The table was pulled from immuneACCESS by TCRdb, which kept in-frame rearrangements only. Such tables lose some clones; where checked, under half of the loss comes from unresolved V genes, and the rest has no known cause. V, J and clone size are taken as reported in that table, and D and trimming were inferred from the DNA itself. The sample yields some 240,000 clones; roughly 84% were counted once. About 2% of the sample is taken by the ten largest. This record belongs to a study of cytomegalovirus exposure and HLA in healthy donors (dated by TCRdb to 2017 to 2019). At the level of the whole study: A later analysis indicated that the 100 to 150 validation repertoires were generated on the platform also employed for the approximately 670 repertoires of the first cohort. To predict cytomegalovirus infection status, the study combined high-throughput TCR immunosequencing, statistical association of individual TCRs with disease status, and machine learning. Along with the roughly 670-subject first cohort, a separate validation cohort of 120 different subjects was used. The aim of the study was to test whether cataloging public T cell receptors could identify signatures of past pathogen exposure. Study-level results and caveats: Of the cluster scores, around 95% were above 0 in a later analysis, which found that TCRs clustered in the first cohort also tended to co-occur in the 120 or so validation repertoires. In both the original and validation cohorts, the classifier was reported to diagnose cytomegalovirus status with high specificity and sensitivity. A later analysis lacked HLA typing for the validation cohort, so it scored co-occurrence in that cohort across all 130 or so repertoires. In vitro tests confirmed that a few of the cytomegalovirus-associated TCR beta chains recognize cytomegalovirus antigens. While some public TCRs were present in many individuals, most TCR sequences turned up only very rarely across donors. A total of fewer than 200 TCR beta chains were listed by the study as associated with cytomegalovirus. It was suggested by the authors that the approach could potentially be generalized to other disease states and immunological phenotypes.

Separate from the roughly 700-subject first cohort, the validation cohort of roughly 110 subjects was the group to which the donors belonged. This clonotype originated in a woman under 30 in good health and CMV-seropositive. The sample consisted of PBMCs.

The nucleotides are TGTGCCAGCAGCTTAGGTGCGGGAGACCACACAGATACGCAGTATTTT. This yields the protein CASSLGAGDHTDTQYF. The chain joins TRBV7-6 to TRBJ2-3, and 7 bases in between align with TRBD2. According to the germline V gene, CDR1 reads SGHVS and CDR2 reads FNYEAQ. Unmatched junction bases come to 6, with V trimmed by 1 base and J by 2 bases. The CDR3, from cysteine to phenylalanine, totals 16 residues. Here the CDR3 DNA is all that survives: 48 bases in frame from base 1.